The rows below give T cell receptor beta chains drawn from one sample of a study of T cell responses to AZD1222 COVID-19 vaccine. This table comes from immunoSEQ multiplex PCR, and its TCRdb copy is limited to in-frame clones, with some not included. Among approximately 130,000 clones listed, roughly 84% were seen once. The sample in question was peripheral blood, obtained 28 days after the second AZD1222 dose. These receptors were obtained from an adult who received the AZD1222 COVID-19 vaccine. CDR3s include the opening cysteine and the closing phenylalanine or tryptophan. Fields, in order: J gene, V gene, clone size, D gene, CDR3 DNA, CDR3 protein. The D gene is left open where the match is weak. Expanded clones get a size class; other rows say once, few or many, or leave the size out.

>TRBJ2-6|TRBV9|.|.
TGTGCCAGCAGCGTAGGGGTGTTTGGGGCCAACGTCCTGACTTTC
CASSVGVFGANVLTF
>TRBJ1-1|TRBV28|.|.
TGTGCCAGCAGTCCAAATGATCTGAACACTGAAGCTTTCTTT
CASSPNDLNTEAFF
>TRBJ1-1|TRBV10-1|.|.
TGCGCCAGCAGTGCGCGGGGAAACACTGAAGCTTTCTTT
CASSARGNTEAFF
>TRBJ2-3|TRBV9|.|.
TGTGCCAGCAGCGTAGGTATCTCAGGGAGCACAGATACGCAGTATTTT
CASSVGISGSTDTQYF
>TRBJ2-3|TRBV6-5|.|.
TGTGCCAGCACCGGGGGACGGACGGCAGATACGCAGTATTTT
CASTGGRTADTQYF
>TRBJ1-6|TRBV27|.|.
TGTGCCAGCAGTCACTACCAAGAGAATTCACCCCTCCACTTT
CASSHYQENSPLHF
>TRBJ2-3|TRBV10-3|.|.
TGTGCCACACCGGGCCGGGAACCAGATACGCAGTATTTT
CATPGREPDTQYF
>TRBJ2-7|TRBV3-1/TRBV3-2|.|.
TGTGCCAGCAGCCAAATCGGGGGGCGAAACGAGCAGTACTTC
CASSQIGGRNEQYF
>TRBJ2-7|TRBV6-5|.|.
TGTGCCAGCAGCTGGGACGGACCCTACGAGCAGTACTTC
CASSWDGPYEQYF
>TRBJ1-1|TRBV5-5|once|.
TGTGCCAGCAGCTTGGGAGGGAACACTGAAGCTTTCTTT
CASSLGGNTEAFF
>TRBJ1-1|TRBV30|.|.
TGTGCCTGGACCCCGGGCCAATACACTGAAGCTTTCTTT
CAWTPGQYTEAFF
>TRBJ1-5|TRBV7-9|few|.
TGTGCCAGCAGTCAAACGGGTAGCCAGCCCCAGCATTTT
CASSQTGSQPQHF
>TRBJ2-2|TRBV28|once|TRBD2
TGTGCCAGCAGTACACTCGCTAGCGGGGGAGCCGGGAGGGAGCTGTTTTTT
CASSTLASGGAGRELFF
>TRBJ2-1|TRBV9|.|.
TGTGCCAGCGGGAAGGAGAGGGCCCACTACAATGAGCAGTTCTTC
CASGKERAHYNEQFF
>TRBJ1-5|TRBV28|.|.
TGTGCCAGCAGTTTGGACGGGGGTCAGCCCCAGCATTTT
CASSLDGGQPQHF
>TRBJ2-7|TRBV7-8|.|TRBD1
TGTGCCAGCAGCTACCCGGGACAGGGAGGCTACGAGCAGTACTTC
CASSYPGQGGYEQYF
>TRBJ1-2|TRBV15|.|.
TGTGCCACCAGCAGAGATTTCGATAGCGGGTATGGCTACACCTTC
CATSRDFDSGYGYTF
>TRBJ2-3|TRBV5-1|.|.
TGCGCCAGCAGCTTAACAACAGGGCTAGGAGATACGCAGTATTTT
CASSLTTGLGDTQYF
>TRBJ1-2|TRBV28|.|.
TGTGCCAGCAGTTTTTCATATGAAGGGGCTTATGGCTACACCTTC
CASSFSYEGAYGYTF
>TRBJ2-1|TRBV12-5|once|.
TGTGCTAGTGGCCGACAGGAGGGCAATGAGCAGTTCTTC
CASGRQEGNEQFF
>TRBJ1-2|TRBV28|.|TRBD1
TGTGCCAGCAGGGAATCCGGGACAGGGATACTCTATGGCTACACCTTC
CASRESGTGILYGYTF
>TRBJ1-2|TRBV9|.|.
TGTGCCAGCAGCGTAGAGGGCTATGGCTACACCTTC
CASSVEGYGYTF
>TRBJ2-7|TRBV4-2|.|.
TGTGCCAGCAGCCACGGGAACTACGAGCAGTACTTC
CASSHGNYEQYF
>TRBJ1-6|TRBV7-3|few|.
TGTGCCAGCAGGTCCGGTTCCATCTCACCCCTCCACTTT
CASRSGSISPLHF
>TRBJ2-1|TRBV7-7|.|TRBD1
TGTGCTAGCAGCTCCGGGACAGGTAACTACAATGAGCAGTTCTTC
CASSSGTGNYNEQFF
>TRBJ2-1|TRBV7-3|.|TRBD2
TGTGCCAGCAGCTCTAGCGGGGGACTCTACAATGAGCAGTTCTTC
CASSSSGGLYNEQFF
>TRBJ1-3|TRBV9|few|TRBD1
TGTGCCAGCAGCGACAGACAGGGTAGGCCGTCAGTAACTGGAAACACCATATATTTT
CASSDRQGRPSVTGNTIYF
>TRBJ2-1|TRBV18|.|.
TGTGCCAGCTCACCGCCCGGGCAGCAGTTCTTC
CASSPPGQQFF
>TRBJ1-1|TRBV19|.|.
TGTGCCAGTAGTATACGAGGAGGTAGGACTGAAGCTTTCTTT
CASSIRGGRTEAFF
>TRBJ2-1|TRBV2|once|TRBD2
TGTGCCAGCAGTGAAGAGGGGAGGGAAGCTGAGCAGTTCTTC
CASSEEGREAEQFF
>TRBJ2-3|TRBV3-1/TRBV3-2|.|.
TGTGCCAGCAGCCTAGGAGGGAAGAACACAGATACGCAGTATTTT
CASSLGGKNTDTQYF
>TRBJ1-5|TRBV10-1|.|.
TGCGCCAGCACCATAGGCGGAGGCCCCAATCAGCCCCAGCATTTT
CASTIGGGPNQPQHF
>TRBJ1-1|TRBV14|.|.
TGTGCCAGCAGCTACCGGGACACCTGGAACACTGAAGCTTTCTTT
CASSYRDTWNTEAFF
>TRBJ1-5|TRBV19|.|.
TGTGCCAGTAGTAACCGCCAAAGGGGTAGCAATCAGCCCCAGCATTTT
CASSNRQRGSNQPQHF
>TRBJ1-2|TRBV7-2|.|TRBD1
TGTGCCAGCGCAGGACAGGGGGCCGCCTCTTATGGCTACACCTTC
CASAGQGAASYGYTF
>TRBJ2-3|TRBV6-5|.|.
TGTGCCAGTTATTGGGGTACGCAGTATTTT
CASYWGTQYF